The source of this T cell receptor beta chain is a study of T cells in Graves' hyperthyroidism and ophthalmopathy. Study-level background: Upon initial diagnosis and before any treatment, peripheral blood was collected.

The source material, RNA transcripts, was used to amplify TCR beta CDR3 regions. In the first-round RT-PCR of the TCR CDR3, the HTBI primer set was used. TCRdb recomputed calls from the multiplex PCR reads with MiXCR, one row per CDR3 protein. The table has 350,000 to 400,000 distinct CDR3 sequences, around 14% seen once. This clonotype has a count of ten or more. No antigen is known for it. V was pared by 0 bases and J by 6 bases, with 4 bases of the junction left unmatched. Germline lookup yields CDR1 ENHRY and CDR2 SYGVKD. This CDR3 spans 16 amino acids. Calling Graves' hyperthyroidism stable meant ophthalmopathy did not progress within 18 months. Findings and caveats of the study: Most thyroid clonotypes expanded above 0.001 appeared in blood too.

The clonotype was recovered from a woman aged 55-70 years with Graves' hyperthyroidism. The specimen sequenced was blood. The chain employs TRBV10-3 and TRBJ1-5; TRBD1 aligns across 11 bases. CDR3 bases: TGTGCCATCAGTGAGTCGAGGACAGGGGGCAGTCAGCCCCAGCATTTT. This sequence encodes CAISESRTGGSQPQHF.